The 4 T cell receptor beta chains given below trace back to one sample, sequenced in a study of blood T cells in healthy people across ages. The second PCR ran roughly 7 to 12 cycles with a sample-barcoded 5' primer and J-beta primers. Each CDR3 protein gets one entry after TCRdb re-called the 5' RACE reads with MiXCR. The sample lists approximately 960,000 distinct CDR3 sequences, 25% to 35% occurring once. This sample was also put to use in a study of T cells of mothers and their children.

The specimen sequenced was blood. The receptor set was obtained from a woman aged 40 to 49 in good health.

V usage is TRBV27 and J usage is TRBJ2-5; D gene ambiguous. V lost 3 bases and J lost 2, with 13 bases in between. The CDR3 extends over 15 amino acids. CDR1 is MNHEY and CDR2 is SMNVEV in the germline V gene (reference sequence). DNA of the CDR3: TGTGCCAGCAGTTTGGGCAGGCGACAACAAGAGACCCAGTACTTC. Its translation is CASSLGRRQQETQYF.

This chain links TRBV6-1 with TRBJ1-2; 10 nucleotides align to TRBD1. Trimming at V came to 0 bases and at J to 5 bases, leaving 3 bases not matched to a gene. Germline V lookup: CDR1 MNHNS, CDR2 SASEGT. CDR3 length: 15 amino acids. The CDR3 loop reads CASSEARGQGYGYTF. The CDR3, as DNA: TGTGCCAGCAGTGAAGCGCGGGGACAGGGGTATGGCTACACCTTC.

Comments on this clonotype: This may be a read error, as it is one base from a much larger clone. The chain is built from TRBV7-2 and TRBJ2-5; TRBD2 might be the D (5 bases). The CDR3 extends over 14 amino acids. Germline V gene data show CDR1 as SGHTA and CDR2 as FQGNSA. V dropped 3 bases and J dropped 7 bases, with 15 bases sitting between them. In DNA, the CDR3 is TGTGCCAGCAGCTTCTACGGGGTCGGTGGGACCCAGTACTTC. It translates to CASSFYGVGGTQYF.

This clonotype was detected only a few times. The rearrangement uses TRBV18 and TRBJ2-1, with D possibly TRBD2 on 6 matching bases. V lost 4 bases and J 9 bases, leaving 10 bases between the germline ends. CDR3 length equals 12 residues. Germline V gene data show CDR1 as KGHSH and CDR2 as LQKENI. DNA of the CDR3: TGTGCCAGCTCACACCTAGCGCCTGAGCAGTTCTTC. Translation: CASSHLAPEQFF.